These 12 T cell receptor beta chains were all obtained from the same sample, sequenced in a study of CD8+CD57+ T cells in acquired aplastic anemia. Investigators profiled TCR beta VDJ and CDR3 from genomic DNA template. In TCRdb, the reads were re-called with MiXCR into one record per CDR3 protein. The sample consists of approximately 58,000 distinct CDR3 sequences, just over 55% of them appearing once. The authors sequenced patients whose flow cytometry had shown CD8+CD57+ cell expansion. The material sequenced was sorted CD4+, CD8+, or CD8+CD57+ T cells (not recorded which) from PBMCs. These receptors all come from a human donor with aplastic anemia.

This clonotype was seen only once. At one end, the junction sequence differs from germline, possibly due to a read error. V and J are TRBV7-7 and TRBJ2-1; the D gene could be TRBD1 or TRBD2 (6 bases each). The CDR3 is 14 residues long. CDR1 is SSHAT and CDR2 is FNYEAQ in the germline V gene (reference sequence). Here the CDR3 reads CASSLSSRGDEQFF. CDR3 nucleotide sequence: TGTGCTAGCAGCTTATCGAGTAGGGGGGATGAGCAGTTCTTC.

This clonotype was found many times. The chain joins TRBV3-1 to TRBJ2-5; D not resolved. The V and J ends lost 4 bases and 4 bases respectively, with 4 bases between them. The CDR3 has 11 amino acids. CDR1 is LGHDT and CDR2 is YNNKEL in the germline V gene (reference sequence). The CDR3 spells CASSRRETQYF. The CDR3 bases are TGTGCCAGCAGCCGGAGAGAGACCCAGTACTTC.

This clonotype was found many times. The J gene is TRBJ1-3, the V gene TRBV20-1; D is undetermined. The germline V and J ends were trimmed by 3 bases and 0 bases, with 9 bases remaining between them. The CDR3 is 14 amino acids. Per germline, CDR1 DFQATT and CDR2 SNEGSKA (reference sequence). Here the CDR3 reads CSASLDHSGNTIYF. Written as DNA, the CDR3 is TGCAGTGCTAGTCTGGACCACTCTGGAAACACCATATATTTT.

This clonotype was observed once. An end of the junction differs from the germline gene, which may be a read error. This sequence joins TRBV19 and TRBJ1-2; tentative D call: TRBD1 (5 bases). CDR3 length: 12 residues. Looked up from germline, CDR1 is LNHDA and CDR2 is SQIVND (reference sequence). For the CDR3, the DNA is TGTGCCAGTACCGACGTTGGTCGGGGCTATACCTTC. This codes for CASTDVGRGYTF.

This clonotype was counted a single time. The CDR3 protein is CASSETALWEQYF. The CDR3 DNA is TGTGCCAGCAGTGAAACAGCCCTCTGGGAGCAGTACTTC. The V and J genes are TRBV2 and TRBJ2-7; D is unclear. The CDR3 runs to 13 residues. Germline loops: CDR1 SNHLY, CDR2 FYNNEI. V shed 2 bases and J shed 7 bases, with 12 bases lying between them.

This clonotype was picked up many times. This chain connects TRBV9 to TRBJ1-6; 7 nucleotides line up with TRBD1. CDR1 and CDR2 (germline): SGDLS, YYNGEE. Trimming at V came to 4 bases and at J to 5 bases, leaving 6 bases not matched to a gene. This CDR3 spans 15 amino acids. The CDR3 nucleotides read TGTGCCAGCAGCCCCGGGACAGTAAATAATTCACCCCTCCACTTT. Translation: CASSPGTVNNSPLHF.

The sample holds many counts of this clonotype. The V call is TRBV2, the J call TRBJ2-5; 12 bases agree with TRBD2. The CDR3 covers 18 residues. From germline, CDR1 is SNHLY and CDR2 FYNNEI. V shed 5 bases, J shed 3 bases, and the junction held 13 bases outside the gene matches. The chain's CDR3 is CASSPKGPSGGEKETQYF. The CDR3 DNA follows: TGTGCCAGCAGTCCTAAAGGGCCTAGCGGGGGGGAAAAAGAGACCCAGTACTTC. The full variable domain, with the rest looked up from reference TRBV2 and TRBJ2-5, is EPEVTQTPSHQVTQMGQEVILRCVPISNHLYFYWYRQILGQKVEFLVSFYNNEISEKSEIFDDQFSVERPDGSNFTLKIRSTKLEDSAMYFCASSPKGPSGGEKETQYFGPGTRLLVL.

The CDR3: CASSFQDRGPKGNTF. The CDR3 DNA reads TGTGCCAGCAGCTTCCAGGACAGGGGCCCTAAGGGCAACACCTTC. The rearrangement links TRBV7-9 to TRBJ1-2, with TRBD1 matching over 9 bases. The CDR3 spans 15 residues. CDR1 and CDR2 (germline): SEHNR, FQNEAQ (reference sequence). V lost 3 bases, J lost 12 bases, and 14 bases stayed unmatched.

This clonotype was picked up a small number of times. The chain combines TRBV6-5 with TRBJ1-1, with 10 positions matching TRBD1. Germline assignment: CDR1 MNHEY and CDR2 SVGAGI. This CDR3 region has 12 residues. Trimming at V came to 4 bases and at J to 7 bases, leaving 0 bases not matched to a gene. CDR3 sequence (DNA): TGTGCCAGCAGTTGGACAGGGGGTGAAGCTTTCTTT. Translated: CASSWTGGEAFF.

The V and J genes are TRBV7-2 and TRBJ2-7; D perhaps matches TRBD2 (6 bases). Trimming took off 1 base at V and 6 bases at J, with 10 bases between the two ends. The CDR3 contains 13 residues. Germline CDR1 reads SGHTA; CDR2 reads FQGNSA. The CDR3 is CASSLGGGLEQYF. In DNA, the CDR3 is TGTGCCAGCAGCTTAGGTGGAGGGCTCGAGCAGTACTTC.

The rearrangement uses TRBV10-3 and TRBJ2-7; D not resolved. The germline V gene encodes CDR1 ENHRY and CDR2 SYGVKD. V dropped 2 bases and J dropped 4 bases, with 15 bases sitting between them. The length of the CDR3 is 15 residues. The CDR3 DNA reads TGTGCCATCAGTGAGCCTGCAGCCTACCGGTACGAGCAGTACTTC. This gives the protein CAISEPAAYRYEQYF.

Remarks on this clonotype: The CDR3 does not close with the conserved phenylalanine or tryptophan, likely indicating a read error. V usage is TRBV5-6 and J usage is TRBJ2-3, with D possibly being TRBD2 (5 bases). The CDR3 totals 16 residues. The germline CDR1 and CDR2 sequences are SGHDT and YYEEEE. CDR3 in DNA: TGTGCCAGCGGCTTGGTGGCTAGCTCCAACACAGATACGCAGTATTCT. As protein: CASGLVASSNTDTQYS.